The 14 T cell receptor beta chains presented below share a single source sample, sequenced in a study of T cells in Graves' hyperthyroidism and ophthalmopathy. RNA transcripts were the template for amplifying TCR beta CDR3 regions. First-round RT-PCR of the TCR CDR3 relied on the HTBI primer set. TCRdb recomputed calls from the multiplex PCR reads with MiXCR, one row per CDR3 protein. The top ten hold about a third of the sample, which has 300,000 to 450,000 distinct CDR3 sequences, about 17% seen once. Sequencing was carried out using blood. All receptors derive from a woman aged 30 to 39 with Graves' hyperthyroidism that later progressed to Graves' ophthalmopathy.

Only one count was recorded for this clonotype. The V and J genes are TRBV7-6 and TRBJ1-4; 12 positions agree with TRBD1. V lost 5 bases and J lost 7; bases outside the gene matches: 5. The CDR3 length is 15 residues. Germline CDR1 reads SGHVS; CDR2 reads FNYEAQ. CDR3 coding DNA: TGTGCCAGCAGCCCGCCGGGACAGGGGGCTGAAAAACTGTTTTTT. The encoded protein is CASSPPGQGAEKLFF.

This clonotype appeared many times. The chain couples TRBV11-2 to TRBJ2-7; 10 nucleotides match TRBD2. Trimming removed 3 bases from V and 0 bases from J; junction bases left unmatched: 8. Germline V gene data show CDR1 as SGHAT and CDR2 as FQNNGV. The CDR3 consists of 17 residues. The CDR3 DNA follows: TGTGCCAGCAGCTTCCCTAGCGGGGGAGTGGGCTCCTACGAGCAGTACTTC. Translation: CASSFPSGGVGSYEQYF.

This clonotype was counted a few times. This chain's CDR3 is CASSQDRGGFTDTQYF. CDR3 nucleotide sequence: TGCGCCAGCAGCCAAGATCGCGGGGGGTTCACAGATACGCAGTATTTT. This chain joins TRBV4-1 and TRBJ2-3, with TRBD2 identical over 8 bases. Germline V gene lookup returns CDR1 MGHRA and CDR2 YSYEKL. The CDR3 has 16 amino acids. V dropped 0 bases and J dropped 2; count of bases not matched to a gene: 4.

The table lists this clonotype with many counts. The CDR3 region has the DNA TGTGCCAGCAGTGCCCCGGGGACTGAAGCTTTCTTT. Residues: CASSAPGTEAFF. The chain has TRBV2 and TRBJ1-1; D gene ambiguous. V shed 4 bases and J shed 5 bases, with 8 bases lying between them. Germline V gene sequence: CDR1 SNHLY, CDR2 FYNNEI. The length of the CDR3 is 12 residues.

The table lists this clonotype with many counts. V usage is TRBV11-2 and J usage is TRBJ2-7; D possibly matches TRBD1 or TRBD2 (5 bases each). Trimming took off 5 bases at V and 3 bases at J, with 11 bases between the two ends. Germline V gives CDR1 SGHAT, CDR2 FQNNGV. The CDR3 has 13 residues. The CDR3 DNA reads TGTGCCAGCAGCACGGGACGGTACTACGAGCAGTACTTC. Protein sequence: CASSTGRYYEQYF. The full variable domain, in which reference TRBV11-2 and TRBJ2-7 provide the parts outside the CDR3, is EAGVAQSPRYKIIEKRQSVAFWCNPISGHATLYWYQQILGQGPKLLIQFQNNGVVDDSQLPKDRFSAERLKGVDSTLKIQPAKLEDSAVYLCASSTGRYYEQYFGPGTRLTVT.

This clonotype was seen a handful of times. The V and J genes are TRBV7-9 and TRBJ2-2; D is unresolved. The germline V gene encodes CDR1 SEHNR and CDR2 FQNEAQ (reference sequence). This CDR3 spans 14 amino acids. V was trimmed by 1 base and J by 6 bases, leaving 9 bases between them. The CDR3 coding sequence is TGTGCCAGCAGCTTAGAAGGGATCCCCGGGGAGCTGTTTTTT. It codes for CASSLEGIPGELFF. Full variable domain (rest looked up from reference TRBV7-9 and TRBJ2-2): DTGVSQNPRHKITKRGQNVTFRCDPISEHNRLYWYRQTLGQGPEFLTYFQNEAQLEKSRLLSDRFSAERPKGSFSTLEIQRTEQGDSAMYLCASSLEGIPGELFFGEGSRLTVL.

This clonotype came up many times. The rearrangement joins TRBV12-3 or TRBV12-4 to TRBJ2-7; perhaps TRBD1 as D (5 bases). Trimming pared 5 bases from V and 7 bases from J, leaving 18 bases between. This CDR3 spans 14 amino acids. In nucleotides, the CDR3 is TGTGCCAGCAGTCCCAAGAAGGGGCGCAGGGAGCAGTACTTC. Encoded protein: CASSPKKGRREQYF.

This clonotype was observed at least ten times. V gene TRBV6-1 combines with J gene TRBJ1-2; 7 bases fit TRBD1. This CDR3 is built from 15 residues. Germline V gene sequence: CDR1 MNHNS, CDR2 SASEGT. V lost 6 bases, J lost 2 bases, and 9 bases stayed unmatched. CDR3 nucleotides: TGTGCCAGCAGCTTTTCAGGGGACAGAAACTATGGCTACACCTTC. This translates into CASSFSGDRNYGYTF.

The V call is TRBV6-2 or TRBV6-3, the J call TRBJ2-7, with D possibly TRBD1 on 6 matching bases. The V gene's germline CDR1 is MNHEY and CDR2 SVGEGT. The CDR3 has 14 amino acids. V gave up 6 bases and J gave up 2 bases, with 14 bases separating them. The CDR3 region has the DNA TGTGCCAGCAGCGACAGGTTAAGGACCTACGAGCAGTACTTC. Translation gives CASSDRLRTYEQYF.

This chain links TRBV19 with TRBJ2-7; 14 bases match TRBD2. The CDR3 totals 19 residues. The V gene end was trimmed by 3 bases and the J gene end by 0 bases; junction bases not matched to a gene: 10. Germline values: CDR1 LNHDA, CDR2 SQIVND (reference sequence). Here the CDR3 DNA reads TGTGCCAGTAGTATGCGATATGGACTAGCGGGGGGTTACTCCTACGAGCAGTACTTC. This translates into CASSMRYGLAGGYSYEQYF.

This clonotype was seen ten or more times. The gene calls are TRBV5-1 and TRBJ2-7, with 10 positions matching TRBD1. The CDR3 totals 16 residues. The V gene end was trimmed by 1 base and the J gene end by 5 bases; junction bases not matched to a gene: 9. Germline loops: CDR1 SGHRS, CDR2 YFSETQ. The CDR3 DNA follows: TGCGCCAGCAGCTTGATCGGCGGGACAGGGGCTCACGAGCAGTACTTC. Translation: CASSLIGGTGAHEQYF. The whole variable domain, remainder taken from reference TRBV5-1 and TRBJ2-7, is KAGVTQTPRYLIKTRGQQVTLSCSPISGHRSVSWYQQTPGQGLQFLFEYFSETQRNKGNFPGRFSGRQFSNSRSEMNVSTLELGDSALYLCASSLIGGTGAHEQYFGPGTRLTVT.

This clonotype showed up just a few times. One end of the junction fails to match germline, which may point to a read error. The chain employs TRBV28 and TRBJ1-2; unclear D gene. The CDR3 runs to 12 residues. From germline, CDR1 is MDHEN and CDR2 SYDVKM. CDR3 DNA sequence: TGTGCCAGCAGTTTATACCGCTATGGCTACGCCTTC. Translating gives CASSLYRYGYAF.

This clonotype was counted at least ten times. V and J are TRBV14 and TRBJ2-3; 9 bases are shared with TRBD2. The CDR3 spans 18 residues. Germline V gene lookup returns CDR1 SGHDN and CDR2 FVKESK. V was pared by 0 bases and J by 2 bases, with 9 bases of the junction left unmatched. In DNA, the CDR3 is TGTGCCAGCAGCCAAGATTTCGGACTAGCGTACACCACAGATACGCAGTATTTT. Translated: CASSQDFGLAYTTDTQYF.

Many counts were recorded for this clonotype. The chain combines TRBV5-1 with TRBJ2-7; maybe TRBD1 (7 bases). Germline values: CDR1 SGHRS, CDR2 YFSETQ. This CDR3 has 14 residues. The V end lost 1 base, the J end lost 7 bases, and 15 bases lay between the germline ends. Written as DNA, the CDR3 is TGCGCCAGCAGCTTGCAGGGGGACTCATGGGAGCAGTACTTC. Translation gives CASSLQGDSWEQYF.